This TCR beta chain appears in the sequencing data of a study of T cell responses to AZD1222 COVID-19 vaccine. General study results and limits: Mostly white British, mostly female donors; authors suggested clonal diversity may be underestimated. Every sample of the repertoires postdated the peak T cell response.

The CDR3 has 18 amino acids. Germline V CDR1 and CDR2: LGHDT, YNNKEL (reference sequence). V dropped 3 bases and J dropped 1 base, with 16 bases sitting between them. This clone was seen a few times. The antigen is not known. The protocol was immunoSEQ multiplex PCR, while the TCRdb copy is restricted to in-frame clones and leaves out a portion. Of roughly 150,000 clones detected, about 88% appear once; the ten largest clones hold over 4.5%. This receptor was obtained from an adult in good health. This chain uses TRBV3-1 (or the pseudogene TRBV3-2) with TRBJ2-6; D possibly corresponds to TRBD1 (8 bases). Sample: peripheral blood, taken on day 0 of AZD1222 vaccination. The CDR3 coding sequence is TGTGCCAGCAGCCAGAGGACAGGGAGGGAATCTGGGGCCAACGTCCTGACTTTC. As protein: CASSQRTGRESGANVLTF.